Included here is one TCR beta chain sequence, with context. The antigen is not known. This sample is part of a study of cytomegalovirus exposure and HLA in healthy donors. Study results and caveats: CMV antigen specificity of a few CMV-associated chains was confirmed in vitro. 16,951 TCR beta sequences were associated with HLA alleles at 0.05 false discovery rate in a later analysis. A reported reduction in N-insertions relative to the roughly 700-donor mean was seen in an Asian-associated ancestry cluster in a later analysis.

PCR used 60 Vbeta primers and 13 Jbeta primers. Only in-frame clones appear in the TCRdb table, and some are missing; sequencing was by immunoSEQ multiplex PCR. The sample contains 160,000 or so clones, around 80% of which appear only once. The V gene's germline CDR1 is KGHSH and CDR2 LQKENI. The CDR3 consists of 13 residues. The V and J ends lost 3 bases and 7 bases respectively, with 12 bases between them. Sequencing was carried out using PBMCs. The receptor's source is a man aged 45-60 years in good health and CMV-seropositive. The chain joins TRBV18 to TRBJ1-1; D perhaps matches TRBD1 (5 bases). Written as DNA, the CDR3 is TGTGCCAGCTCACCCCCTCGGGGGGATGAAGCTTTCTTT. Amino acid sequence: CASSPPRGDEAFF.